The rows below give T cell receptor beta chains drawn from one sample of a study of post-analysis software for immune sequencing data. TCRdb processed the PCR reads anew with MiXCR; each CDR3 protein has one entry. The sample contains roughly 620,000 distinct CDR3 sequences, 44% of which appear only once. The specimen sequenced was blood. The receptor set was obtained from a girl under 18 with multiple sclerosis. Both conserved end residues are part of each CDR3. Fields, in order: clone size, V gene, J gene, CDR3 length, D gene, CDR3 protein, CDR3 DNA. The D gene is left open where the match is weak. The size field is filled for only some rows; it gives once, few, many or a size class.

clone size: few
V gene: TRBV27
J gene: TRBJ1-5
CDR3 length: 14
D gene: .
CDR3 protein: CASSLMGNRQPQHF
CDR3 DNA: TGTGCCAGCAGTTTGATGGGGAATCGGCAGCCCCAGCATTTT

clone size: .
V gene: TRBV29-1
J gene: TRBJ2-5
CDR3 length: 13
D gene: .
CDR3 protein: CSGGRKNQETQYF
CDR3 DNA: TGCAGCGGTGGACGGAAGAACCAAGAGACCCAGTACTTC

clone size: few
V gene: TRBV9
J gene: TRBJ2-1
CDR3 length: 16
D gene: TRBD2
CDR3 protein: CASSVGLAGGYNEQFF
CDR3 DNA: TGTGCCAGCAGCGTAGGACTAGCGGGGGGGTACAATGAGCAGTTCTTC

clone size: .
V gene: TRBV7-9
J gene: TRBJ2-3
CDR3 length: 16
D gene: TRBD2
CDR3 protein: CASSTSSGRAPDTQYF
CDR3 DNA: TGTGCCAGCAGCACCTCTAGCGGGAGGGCCCCAGATACGCAGTATTTT

clone size: .
V gene: TRBV20-1
J gene: TRBJ2-7
CDR3 length: 15
D gene: .
CDR3 protein: CSARDQASPRYEQYF
CDR3 DNA: TGCAGTGCTAGAGATCAGGCTAGCCCCCGTTACGAGCAGTACTTC

clone size: .
V gene: TRBV7-9
J gene: TRBJ1-6
CDR3 length: 14
D gene: .
CDR3 protein: CASSLEGYNSPLHF
CDR3 DNA: TGTGCCAGCAGCTTAGAGGGATATAATTCACCCCTCCACTTT

clone size: .
V gene: TRBV7-3
J gene: TRBJ1-1
CDR3 length: 19
D gene: TRBD1
CDR3 protein: CASSLKGPGTGAWNTEAFF
CDR3 DNA: TGTGCCAGCAGCTTAAAGGGTCCCGGGACAGGGGCCTGGAACACTGAAGCTTTCTTT

clone size: .
V gene: TRBV12-3/TRBV12-4
J gene: TRBJ2-1
CDR3 length: 15
D gene: .
CDR3 protein: CASSSPGGAYNEQFF
CDR3 DNA: TGTGCCAGCAGTTCCCCTGGGGGCGCCTACAATGAGCAGTTCTTC

clone size: few
V gene: TRBV20-1
J gene: TRBJ2-7
CDR3 length: 18
D gene: .
CDR3 protein: CSARDPSKGQASSYEQYF
CDR3 DNA: TGCAGTGCTAGAGATCCCTCGAAAGGGCAGGCCAGCTCCTACGAGCAGTACTTC

clone size: .
V gene: TRBV5-1
J gene: TRBJ1-5
CDR3 length: 17
D gene: .
CDR3 protein: CANPPARVPLGNQPQHF
CDR3 DNA: TGCGCCAACCCTCCGGCCAGGGTCCCTTTGGGCAATCAGCCCCAGCATTTT

clone size: .
V gene: TRBV6-5
J gene: TRBJ1-4
CDR3 length: 14
D gene: .
CDR3 protein: CASTQTETNEKLFF
CDR3 DNA: TGTGCCAGCACGCAGACAGAAACTAATGAAAAACTGTTTTTT

clone size: few
V gene: TRBV10-3
J gene: TRBJ1-1
CDR3 length: 13
D gene: .
CDR3 protein: CAISAEGVTEAFF
CDR3 DNA: TGTGCCATCAGTGCCGAGGGTGTCACTGAAGCTTTCTTT

clone size: few
V gene: TRBV7-6
J gene: TRBJ2-7
CDR3 length: 15
D gene: .
CDR3 protein: CASSPAQGRPYEQYF
CDR3 DNA: TGTGCCAGCAGCCCAGCGCAGGGACGGCCCTACGAGCAGTACTTC

clone size: .
V gene: TRBV3-1
J gene: TRBJ2-1
CDR3 length: 15
D gene: .
CDR3 protein: CASSQELLKGNEQFF
CDR3 DNA: TGTGCCAGCAGCCAAGAACTTTTAAAGGGAAATGAGCAGTTCTTC

clone size: .
V gene: TRBV7-2
J gene: TRBJ1-5
CDR3 length: 15
D gene: .
CDR3 protein: CASSAVGGSGQPQHF
CDR3 DNA: TGTGCCAGCAGCGCTGTAGGGGGGAGTGGTCAGCCCCAGCATTTT

clone size: .
V gene: TRBV7-7
J gene: TRBJ1-1
CDR3 length: 13
D gene: .
CDR3 protein: CASSHTTSTEAFF
CDR3 DNA: TGTGCCAGCAGCCATACTACGAGCACTGAAGCTTTCTTT

clone size: many
V gene: TRBV10-3
J gene: TRBJ2-7
CDR3 length: 13
D gene: TRBD2
CDR3 protein: CAIRPGLNYEQYF
CDR3 DNA: TGTGCCATCAGACCGGGACTAAACTACGAGCAGTACTTC

clone size: few
V gene: TRBV20-1
J gene: TRBJ1-4
CDR3 length: 11
D gene: .
CDR3 protein: CSHRFNEKLFF
CDR3 DNA: TGCAGTCACAGATTTAATGAAAAACTGTTTTTT

clone size: few
V gene: TRBV5-1
J gene: TRBJ2-7
CDR3 length: 15
D gene: .
CDR3 protein: CASSLFSVREHEQYF
CDR3 DNA: TGCGCCAGCAGCTTGTTTTCGGTACGCGAGCACGAGCAGTACTTC

clone size: few
V gene: TRBV5-5
J gene: TRBJ2-6
CDR3 length: 19
D gene: TRBD1
CDR3 protein: CASSPLGGTGVSGANVLTF
CDR3 DNA: TGTGCCAGCAGCCCCCTTGGGGGGACAGGTGTCTCTGGGGCCAACGTCCTGACTTTC

clone size: .
V gene: TRBV12-3/TRBV12-4
J gene: TRBJ2-4
CDR3 length: 14
D gene: TRBD1
CDR3 protein: CASRAGTGRYQQYF
CDR3 DNA: TGTGCCAGCAGAGCCGGGACAGGGAGGTACCAGCAGTACTTC

clone size: few
V gene: TRBV14
J gene: TRBJ1-2
CDR3 length: 14
D gene: .
CDR3 protein: CASSQYGTGYGYTF
CDR3 DNA: TGTGCCAGCAGCCAGTACGGGACTGGCTATGGCTACACCTTC

clone size: .
V gene: TRBV6-1
J gene: TRBJ1-2
CDR3 length: 12
D gene: .
CDR3 protein: CASMRGLVGYTF
CDR3 DNA: TGTGCCAGCATGCGGGGGCTGGTGGGCTACACCTTC

clone size: .
V gene: TRBV5-1
J gene: TRBJ2-7
CDR3 length: 16
D gene: .
CDR3 protein: CASSLGLGSLSYEQYF
CDR3 DNA: TGCGCCAGCAGCTTGGGACTAGGATCCCTCTCCTACGAGCAGTACTTC

clone size: .
V gene: TRBV29-1
J gene: TRBJ1-5
CDR3 length: 14
D gene: .
CDR3 protein: CSVVTVDSNQPQHF
CDR3 DNA: TGCAGCGTTGTTACGGTTGATAGCAATCAGCCCCAGCATTTT

clone size: .
V gene: TRBV6-6
J gene: TRBJ2-7
CDR3 length: 14
D gene: .
CDR3 protein: CASRSVNSSYEQYF
CDR3 DNA: TGTGCCAGCAGGTCCGTTAATAGCTCCTACGAGCAGTACTTC

clone size: many
V gene: TRBV6-2/TRBV6-3
J gene: TRBJ2-7
CDR3 length: 13
D gene: .
CDR3 protein: CASSYRDTYEQYF
CDR3 DNA: TGTGCCAGCAGTTACCGGGACACCTACGAGCAGTACTTC

clone size: few
V gene: TRBV20-1
J gene: TRBJ2-3
CDR3 length: 16
D gene: TRBD2
CDR3 protein: CSAREAAGGHTDTQYF
CDR3 DNA: TGCAGTGCTAGAGAAGCAGCGGGGGGCCACACAGATACGCAGTATTTT

clone size: .
V gene: TRBV3-1
J gene: TRBJ2-1
CDR3 length: 12
D gene: .
CDR3 protein: CASSHGGNEQFF
CDR3 DNA: TGTGCCAGCAGCCATGGTGGGAATGAGCAGTTCTTC

clone size: .
V gene: TRBV20-1
J gene: TRBJ2-3
CDR3 length: 16
D gene: .
CDR3 protein: CSARGHGRQGSDTQYF
CDR3 DNA: TGCAGTGCTAGAGGTCACGGACGGCAAGGATCAGATACGCAGTATTTT

clone size: .
V gene: TRBV7-2
J gene: TRBJ2-3
CDR3 length: 12
D gene: .
CDR3 protein: CASSPFRDTQYF
CDR3 DNA: TGTGCCAGCAGCCCCTTCCGAGATACGCAGTATTTT

clone size: .
V gene: TRBV3-1
J gene: TRBJ2-3
CDR3 length: 19
D gene: .
CDR3 protein: CASSQELLGTKNRTDTQYF
CDR3 DNA: TGTGCCAGCAGCCAAGAACTTTTGGGGACAAAAAATAGGACAGATACGCAGTATTTT

clone size: .
V gene: TRBV7-9
J gene: TRBJ1-2
CDR3 length: 13
D gene: .
CDR3 protein: CASSPQGINGYTF
CDR3 DNA: TGTGCCAGCAGCCCTCAGGGTATTAATGGCTACACCTTC

clone size: .
V gene: TRBV20-1
J gene: TRBJ1-1
CDR3 length: 14
D gene: .
CDR3 protein: CSAPSDSHGTEAFF
CDR3 DNA: TGCAGTGCTCCGTCCGACAGTCACGGGACTGAAGCTTTCTTT

clone size: .
V gene: TRBV25-1
J gene: TRBJ2-7
CDR3 length: 19
D gene: .
CDR3 protein: CASSGWGGTLGSPNYEQYF
CDR3 DNA: TGTGCCAGCAGTGGATGGGGGGGGACACTCGGCAGCCCAAACTACGAGCAGTACTTC